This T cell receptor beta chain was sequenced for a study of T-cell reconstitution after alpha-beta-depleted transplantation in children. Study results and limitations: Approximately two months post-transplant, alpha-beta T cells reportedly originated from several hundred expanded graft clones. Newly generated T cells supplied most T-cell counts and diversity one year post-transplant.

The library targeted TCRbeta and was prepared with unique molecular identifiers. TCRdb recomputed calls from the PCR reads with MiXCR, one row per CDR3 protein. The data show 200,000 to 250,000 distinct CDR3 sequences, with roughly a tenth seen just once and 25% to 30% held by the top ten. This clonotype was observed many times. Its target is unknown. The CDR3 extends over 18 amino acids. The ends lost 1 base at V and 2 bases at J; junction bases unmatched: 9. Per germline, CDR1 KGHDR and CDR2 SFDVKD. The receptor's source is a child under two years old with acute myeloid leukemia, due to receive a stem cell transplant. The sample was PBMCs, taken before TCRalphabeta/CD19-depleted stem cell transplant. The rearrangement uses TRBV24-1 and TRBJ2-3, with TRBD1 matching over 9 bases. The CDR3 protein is CATSDFVPGQGFTDTQYF. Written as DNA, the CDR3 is TGTGCCACCAGTGATTTTGTCCCAGGACAGGGGTTCACAGATACGCAGTATTTT.